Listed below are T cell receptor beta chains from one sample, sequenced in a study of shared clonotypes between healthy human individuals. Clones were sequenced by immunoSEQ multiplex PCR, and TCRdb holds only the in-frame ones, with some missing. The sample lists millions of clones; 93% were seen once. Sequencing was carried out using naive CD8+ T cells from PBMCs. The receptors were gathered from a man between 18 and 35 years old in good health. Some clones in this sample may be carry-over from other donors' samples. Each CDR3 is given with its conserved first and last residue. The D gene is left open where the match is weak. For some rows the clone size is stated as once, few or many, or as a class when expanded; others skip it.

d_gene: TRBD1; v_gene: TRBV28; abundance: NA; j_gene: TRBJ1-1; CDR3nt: TGTGCCAGCAGTTTCGCCCTTGGGACAGGGAACACTGAAGCTTTCTTT; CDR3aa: CASSFALGTGNTEAFF
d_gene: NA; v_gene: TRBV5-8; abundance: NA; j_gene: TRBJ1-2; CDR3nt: TGTGCCAGCAGCTTGGCGATATCCGGGGGGAATGGCTACACCTTC; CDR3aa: CASSLAISGGNGYTF
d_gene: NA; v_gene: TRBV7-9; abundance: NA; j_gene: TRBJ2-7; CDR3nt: TGTGCCAGCAGCTTAAATGGGATAGGAACGGACGAGCAGTACTTC; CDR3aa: CASSLNGIGTDEQYF
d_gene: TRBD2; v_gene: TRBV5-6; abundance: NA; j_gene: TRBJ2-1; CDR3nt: TGTGCCAGCAGCCTGACTAGCGGGAGGTACAATGAGCAGTTCTTC; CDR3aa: CASSLTSGRYNEQFF
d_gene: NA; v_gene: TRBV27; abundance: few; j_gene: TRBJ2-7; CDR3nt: TGTGCCAGCAGCTCTCCACCCGAGCAGTACTTC; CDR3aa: CASSSPPEQYF
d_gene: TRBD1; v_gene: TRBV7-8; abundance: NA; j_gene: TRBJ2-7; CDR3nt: TGTGCCAGCAGCACCGGGACAGACCCCTACGAGCAGTACTTC; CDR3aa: CASSTGTDPYEQYF
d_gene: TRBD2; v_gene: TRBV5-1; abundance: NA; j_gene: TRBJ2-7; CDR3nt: TGCGCCAGCAGCTTGGAAACAACTAGCGGGAACTCCTACGAGCAGTACTTC; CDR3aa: CASSLETTSGNSYEQYF
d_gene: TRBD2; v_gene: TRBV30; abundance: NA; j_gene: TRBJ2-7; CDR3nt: TGTGCCTGGAGTGTCTGGGCTAGCGGGAAGAGCTCCTACGAGCAGTACTTC; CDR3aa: CAWSVWASGKSSYEQYF
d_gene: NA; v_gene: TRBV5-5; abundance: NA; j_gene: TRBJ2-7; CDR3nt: TGTGCCAGCAGAACCGATGCCACTCCCACCCTCGAGCAGTACTTC; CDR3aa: CASRTDATPTLEQYF
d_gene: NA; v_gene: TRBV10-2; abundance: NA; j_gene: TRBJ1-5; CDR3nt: TGCGCCAGCAGTGAGGGTTTTTATAGCAATCAGCCCCAGCATTTT; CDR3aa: CASSEGFYSNQPQHF
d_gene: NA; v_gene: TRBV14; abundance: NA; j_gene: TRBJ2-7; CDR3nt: TGTGCCAGCAGCCAACGTGACGGGAACTACGAGCAGTACTTC; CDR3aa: CASSQRDGNYEQYF
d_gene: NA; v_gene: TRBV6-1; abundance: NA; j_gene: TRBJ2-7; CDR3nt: TGTGCCAGCAGTGAAGTTTTCCAGAACGAGCAGTACTTC; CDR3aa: CASSEVFQNEQYF
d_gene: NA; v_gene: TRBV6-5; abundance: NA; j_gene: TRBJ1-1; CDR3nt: TGTGCCAGCAGATCCGACCCGAACACTGAAGCTTTCTTT; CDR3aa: CASRSDPNTEAFF
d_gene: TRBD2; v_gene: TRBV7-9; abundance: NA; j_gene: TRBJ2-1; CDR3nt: TGTGCCAGCAGGCTGGGGGGGAATGAGCAGTTCTTC; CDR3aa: CASRLGGNEQFF
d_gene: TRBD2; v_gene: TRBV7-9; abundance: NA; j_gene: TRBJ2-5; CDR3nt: TGTGCCAGCAGCATAGCGGGGGAGACCCAGTACTTC; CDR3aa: CASSIAGETQYF
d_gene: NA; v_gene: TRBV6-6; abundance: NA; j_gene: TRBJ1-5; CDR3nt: TGTGCCAGCAGTTACTCCTTTGGGGGGGCAGGGCAGCCCCAGCATTTT; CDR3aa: CASSYSFGGAGQPQHF
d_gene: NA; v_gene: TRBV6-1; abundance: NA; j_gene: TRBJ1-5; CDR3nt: TGTGCCAGCAGTGAAGGGCCGTTTAGCAATCAGCCCCAGCATTTT; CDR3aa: CASSEGPFSNQPQHF
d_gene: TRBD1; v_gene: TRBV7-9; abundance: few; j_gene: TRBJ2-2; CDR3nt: TGTGCCAGCAGGTCCCGGACAGGGGATCGCACCGGGGAGCTGTTTTTT; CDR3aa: CASRSRTGDRTGELFF
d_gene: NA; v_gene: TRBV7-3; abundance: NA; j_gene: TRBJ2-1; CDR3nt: TGTGCCAGCAGCTTAGGGCGGAATATGAATGAGCAGTTCTTC; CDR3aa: CASSLGRNMNEQFF
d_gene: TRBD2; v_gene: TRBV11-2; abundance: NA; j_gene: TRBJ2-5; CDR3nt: TGTGCCAGCAGCAAATACCGGGGGGAGGCGGAGACCCAGTACTTC; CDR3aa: CASSKYRGEAETQYF
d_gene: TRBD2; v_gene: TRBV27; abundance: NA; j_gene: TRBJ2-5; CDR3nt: TGTGCCAGCAGCCTTCGGGGGGGGACCCAGTACTTC; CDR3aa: CASSLRGGTQYF
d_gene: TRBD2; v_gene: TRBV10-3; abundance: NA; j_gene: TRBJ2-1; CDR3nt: TGTGCCATCAGTGAAGGGCGGGAGGTAGATGAGCAGTTCTTC; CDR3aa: CAISEGREVDEQFF
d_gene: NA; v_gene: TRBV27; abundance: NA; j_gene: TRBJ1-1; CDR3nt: TGTGCCAGCAGTCCCGCCCGGCAGGCTCCGATTACTTTCTTT; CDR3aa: CASSPARQAPITFF
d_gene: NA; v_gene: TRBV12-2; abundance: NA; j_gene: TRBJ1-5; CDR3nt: TGTGCAAGTCGCCAAGAGGGCAGGGGTCATGGCAATCAGCCCCAGCATTTT; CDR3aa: CASRQEGRGHGNQPQHF
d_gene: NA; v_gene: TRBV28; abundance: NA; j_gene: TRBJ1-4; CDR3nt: TGTGCCAGCAGCATACCCGGGGAGGGTTGGGATGAAAAACTGTTTTTT; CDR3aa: CASSIPGEGWDEKLFF
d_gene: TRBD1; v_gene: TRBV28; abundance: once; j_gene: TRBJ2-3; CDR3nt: TGTGCCAGCAGTTTCACCGGGACAGGGTTTACGCAGTATTTT; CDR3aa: CASSFTGTGFTQYF
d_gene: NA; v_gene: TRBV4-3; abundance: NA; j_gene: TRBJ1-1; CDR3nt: TGCGCCAGCAGCCAAGTCGCTAGACAGCAGAACACTGAAGCTTTCTTT; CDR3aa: CASSQVARQQNTEAFF